Each of the 16 T cell receptor beta chains below was sequenced from the same sample in a study of T-cell memory formation after mild COVID-19. Each CDR3 protein is one row after TCRdb ran MiXCR on the 5' RACE reads. This sample yields about 88,000 distinct CDR3 sequences, of which 20% to 25% are seen a single time; over 40% belongs to the top ten. Source material: PBMCs or a T cell subset sorted from them (not recorded which). The receptors were sampled from a man between 18 and 29 years old who had mild COVID-19 (a few samples of this study predate the infection). Cell type and time point are not known.

The CDR3: CATLQAGDTDTQYF. CDR3 DNA sequence: TGTGCCACCCTACAGGCGGGGGACACAGATACGCAGTATTTT. The chain uses TRBV19 and TRBJ2-3; 7 bases fit TRBD2. Germline V lookup: CDR1 LNHDA, CDR2 SQIVND (reference sequence). V shed 10 bases, J shed 2 bases, and the junction held 9 bases outside the gene matches. This CDR3 comprises 14 residues.

This clonotype was observed at least ten times. The chain employs TRBV5-1 and TRBJ1-1; 7 bases match TRBD1. CDR3 length: 13 amino acids. Looked up from germline, CDR1 is SGHRS and CDR2 is YFSETQ. J lost 3 bases, V lost 4 bases, and 3 bases had no gene match. The CDR3 nucleotides read TGCGCCAGCAGCCTCACAGGGGACACTGAAGCTTTCTTT. Translated: CASSLTGDTEAFF.

This clonotype has just a few counts. This chain joins TRBV5-1 and TRBJ2-3, with D possibly being TRBD2 (6 bases). The CDR3 is made up of 16 amino acids. In germline, CDR1 is SGHRS, CDR2 YFSETQ. Trimming cost V 0 bases and J 4 bases, with 15 bases left between them. The CDR3 here is CASSLAGLVTADTQYF. CDR3 nucleotides: TGCGCCAGCAGCTTGGCGGGACTCGTGACCGCAGATACGCAGTATTTT.

This clonotype was seen once. This chain joins TRBV20-1 and TRBJ1-3; TRBD1 aligns across 9 bases. With V trimmed by 0 bases and J by 0 bases, 6 bases remained unmatched. The CDR3 totals 17 residues. CDR1 is DFQATT and CDR2 is SNEGSKA in the germline V gene (reference sequence). The CDR3 sequence: CSARDRQGVNSGNTIYF. DNA of the CDR3: TGCAGTGCTAGAGATCGACAGGGGGTGAACTCTGGAAACACCATATATTTT.

Notes on this clonotype: The CDR3 does not end in the conserved phenylalanine or tryptophan, so this is likely a read error. The CDR3: CASSYLEISRGYEQYL. CDR3 coding DNA: TGTGCCAGCAGTTACCTCGAAATTTCGAGGGGCTACGAGCAGTACCTC. The chain links TRBV6-5 to TRBJ2-7; D possibly uses TRBD1 or TRBD2 (5 bases each). Germline CDR1 and CDR2: MNHEY and SVGAGI. V gave up 2 bases and J gave up 3 bases, with 17 bases separating them. The CDR3 runs 16 residues.

This clonotype showed up just a few times. The chain is built from TRBV24-1 and TRBJ2-3; possible D gene TRBD2, 6 bases. Germline V CDR1 and CDR2: KGHDR, SFDVKD. Trimming removed 5 bases at V and 3 bases at J, with 11 bases between. The CDR3 totals 14 residues. The CDR3 sequence: CATSGVRGTDTQYF. DNA of the CDR3: TGTGCCACCAGTGGCGTCCGGGGGACAGATACGCAGTATTTT.

The rearrangement links TRBV29-1 to TRBJ1-2; D may be TRBD1 (5 bases). Trimming pared 4 bases from V and 1 base from J, leaving 13 bases between. CDR3 size: 14 residues. The germline V gene encodes CDR1 SQVTM and CDR2 ANQGSEA. CDR3 amino acids: CSVAETALNYGYTF. The DNA for the CDR3 is TGCAGCGTTGCCGAGACAGCACTTAACTATGGCTACACCTTC.

This clonotype was recorded only once. The V call is TRBV9, the J call TRBJ2-2, with 9 positions matching TRBD1. V was clipped by 4 bases and J by 8 bases; unmatched bases: 15. CDR1 is SGDLS and CDR2 is YYNGEE in the germline V gene. The CDR3 sequence is 17 residues long. CDR3 residues: CASSQSPGQGTTGELFF. For the CDR3, the DNA is TGTGCCAGCAGCCAATCCCCGGGACAGGGAACGACGGGGGAGCTGTTTTTT.

This clonotype was observed a handful of times. In DNA, the CDR3 is TGTGCCAGCAGCATAGGTTTTCGACGGGGAAACACCGGGGAGCTGTTTTTT. Translation: CASSIGFRRGNTGELFF. The rearrangement links TRBV9 to TRBJ2-2, with D possibly matching TRBD2 (5 bases). The germline V gene has CDR1 SGDLS and CDR2 YYNGEE. V shed 4 bases and J shed 2 bases, with 18 bases lying between them. The CDR3 has 17 residues.

The rearrangement uses TRBV6-2 or TRBV6-3 and TRBJ2-7; the match to TRBD1 covers 7 bases. Trimming removed 7 bases from V and 4 bases from J; junction bases left unmatched: 10. Germline CDR1 is MNHEY and CDR2 is SVGEGT. The CDR3 runs 14 residues. The CDR3 DNA reads as TGTGCCAGCACTGGAGAGGGGGCGCGGTACGAGCAGTACGTC. It codes for CASTGEGARYEQYV.

The rearrangement uses TRBV7-8 and TRBJ1-5, with D possibly TRBD1 on 5 matching bases. Germline CDR1 is SGHVS and CDR2 is FQNEAQ. Trimming took off 1 base at V and 5 bases at J, with 9 bases between the two ends. The CDR3 runs 14 residues. CDR3 bases: TGTGCCAGCAGCTTAGTGGGGGTCGATCAGCCCCAGCATTTT. This sequence encodes CASSLVGVDQPQHF. Drawing the rest from reference TRBV7-8 and TRBJ1-5, the complete variable domain is GAGVSQSPRYKVAKRGQDVALRCDPISGHVSLFWYQQALGQGPEFLTYFQNEAQLDKSGLPSDRFFAERPEGSVSTLKIQRTQQEDSAVYLCASSLVGVDQPQHFGDGTRLSIL.

This clonotype was recorded a few times. The chain has TRBV10-2 and TRBJ2-3, with D perhaps TRBD2 (6 bases). Per the germline V gene, CDR1 is WSHSY and CDR2 is SAAADI. Trimming cost V 3 bases and J 0 bases, with 13 bases left between them. CDR3 length: 16 residues. The CDR3 coding sequence is TGCGCCAGCAGTGACTTGGAAGGGACTAGCACAGATACGCAGTATTTT. It specifies CASSDLEGTSTDTQYF.

J is TRBJ2-7 and V is TRBV4-2, with D tentatively TRBD2 (5 bases). V gave up 0 bases and J gave up 5 bases, with 5 bases separating them. The length of the CDR3 is 12 residues. Germline CDR1 reads LGHNA; CDR2 reads YNFKEQ. The CDR3 DNA sequence: TGTGCCAGCAGCCAAGACGGGAACGAGCAGTACTTC. This encodes CASSQDGNEQYF.

The table lists this clonotype with a few counts. The chain recombines TRBV7-2 with TRBJ1-5; tentative D call: TRBD1 (5 bases). The germline CDR1 and CDR2 sequences are SGHTA and FQGNSA. The V end lost 1 base, the J end lost 5 bases, and 12 bases lay between the germline ends. This CDR3 contains 15 residues. The CDR3 coding sequence is TGTGCCAGCAGCTTAGTCCCCCGGGGGGATCAGCCCCAGCATTTT. Translation: CASSLVPRGDQPQHF.

The chain recombines TRBV15 with TRBJ2-1; D remains ambiguous. Trimming took 3 bases from V and 4 from J, leaving 4 bases between them. The CDR3 runs 12 residues. Germline loops: CDR1 LNHNV, CDR2 YYDKDF (reference sequence). This CDR3 reads CATSRFYNEQFF. CDR3 coding DNA: TGTGCCACCAGCAGGTTTTACAATGAGCAGTTCTTC.

This chain connects TRBV24-1 to TRBJ2-7; no clear D gene. V was trimmed by 8 bases and J by 3 bases, leaving 1 base between them. Per the germline V gene, CDR1 is KGHDR and CDR2 is SFDVKD. This CDR3 contains 9 residues. The CDR3 region has the DNA TGTGCCACCATCTACGAGCAGTACGTC. Translation gives CATIYEQYV.